The 27 T cell receptor beta chains presented below share a single source sample, sequenced in a study of T cell clonotyping in hematopoietic cell transplantation (dated by TCRdb to the early 2020s). This sample's time point label indicates: recipient sample about 28 days before transplant, after cytoreduction. Receptor libraries were prepared by the immunoSEQ multiplex PCR assay. TCRdb took this table from immuneACCESS and kept in-frame rearrangements with V and J called. Such tables lack part of the clones; where checked against another copy, unresolved V genes explain under half of the gap, and the rest is unexplained. The sample has tens of thousands of clones on record, 70% to 90% of them singletons. The ten largest clonotypes hold 5.9% of the sample. Source: peripheral blood mononuclear cells, taken before stem cell transplant. The receptors shown here come from a man in his 60s with biphenotypic leukemia. Some clones in this sample may be carry-over from other donors' samples.

The chain is built from TRBV10-3 and TRBJ1-5, with 10 bases matching TRBD1. Germline V CDR1 and CDR2: ENHRY, SYGVKD. This CDR3 has 15 amino acids. J lost 2 bases, V lost 2 bases, and 0 bases had no gene match. The CDR3 is CAISEGTGGNQPQHF. In DNA form, the CDR3 reads TGTGCCATCAGTGAGGGGACAGGGGGCAATCAGCCCCAGCATTTT.

This sequence joins TRBV28 and TRBJ1-5; no clear D. Germline CDR1 MDHEN, CDR2 SYDVKM. This CDR3 contains 13 residues. With 4 bases removed from V and 0 bases from J, the gap between germline ends came to 4 bases. DNA of the CDR3: TGTGCCAGCAGTTACAGTAGCAATCAGCCCCAGCATTTT. As protein: CASSYSSNQPQHF.

This clone came up once. The rearrangement joins TRBV4-1 to TRBJ2-1, with D perhaps matching TRBD2 (5 bases). This CDR3 has 17 residues. In germline, CDR1 is MGHRA, CDR2 YSYEKL. V lost 5 bases to trimming and J lost 7 bases, with 24 bases between them. CDR3 coding DNA: TGCGCCAGCAGCGGACCTCCAACTAGAATCGGAGAGAATGAGCAGTTCTTC. Translating gives CASSGPPTRIGENEQFF.

The J gene is TRBJ2-1, the V gene TRBV19; TRBD1 matches 10 bases. There are 14 residues in the CDR3. J lost 8 bases, V lost 7 bases, and 8 bases had no gene match. The germline V gene encodes CDR1 LNHDA and CDR2 SQIVND (reference sequence). CDR3 amino acids: CASTDRGRKDEQFF. CDR3 in DNA: TGTGCCAGTACAGACAGGGGGCGGAAAGATGAGCAGTTCTTC.

The chain combines TRBV28 with TRBJ2-7, with D perhaps matching TRBD2 (6 bases). The CDR3 runs to 14 residues. Trimming stripped 7 bases from V and 6 bases from J, with 19 bases between. Germline CDR1 and CDR2: MDHEN and SYDVKM. The CDR3 spells CASTPAGFRGEQYF. As DNA, the CDR3 is TGTGCCAGCACCCCCGCGGGATTCCGCGGCGAGCAGTACTTC.

The CDR3 coding sequence is TGTGCCAGCGCTCGGACACTTAAGAACACTGAAGCTTTCTTT. This codes for CASARTLKNTEAFF. V gene TRBV28 combines with J gene TRBJ1-1; D possibly corresponds to TRBD1 (5 bases). This CDR3 has 14 amino acids. Germline V gene sequence: CDR1 MDHEN, CDR2 SYDVKM. V was clipped by 8 bases and J by 1 base, with 14 bases between them.

This chain connects TRBV9 to TRBJ2-3, with a possible D match to TRBD1 (6 bases). The CDR3 runs 15 residues. V was clipped by 4 bases and J by 0 bases, with 12 bases between them. Germline V lookup: CDR1 SGDLS, CDR2 YYNGEE. CDR3 coding DNA: TGTGCCAGCAGCCCCTCGGACAGCAGCACAGATACGCAGTATTTT. Its translation: CASSPSDSSTDTQYF.

The chain has TRBV5-6 and TRBJ2-7, with a possible D match to TRBD1 (5 bases). From germline, CDR1 is SGHDT and CDR2 YYEEEE. V lost 0 bases, J lost 3 bases, and 13 bases lay in between. The CDR3 spans 15 residues. CDR3 nucleotide sequence: TGTGCCAGCAGCTTGGCACAGGTGGGGCTCTACGAGCAGTACTTC. This encodes CASSLAQVGLYEQYF.

J is TRBJ1-1 and V is TRBV29-1; D unresolved. Germline V gene sequence: CDR1 SQVTM, CDR2 ANQGSEA. CDR3 length: 12 residues. The V and J ends lost 4 bases and 4 bases respectively, with 10 bases between them. CDR3 sequence (DNA): TGCAGCGTTGTCACGATCCTCACTGAAGCTTTCTTT. It encodes CSVVTILTEAFF.

This chain joins TRBV11-1 and TRBJ2-5; TRBD2 is a possible D gene (7 bases). Germline V gene data show CDR1 as SGHAT and CDR2 as FQDESV (reference sequence). V was pared by 4 bases and J by 5 bases, with 14 bases between. The CDR3 sequence is 14 residues long. CDR3 sequence (DNA): TGTGCCAGCAGCTACCGCGGGGGCTCGGAGACCCAGTACTTC. Protein: CASSYRGGSETQYF.

V is TRBV7-2 and J is TRBJ1-1, with 8 bases aligning to TRBD1. Trimming removed 5 bases from V and 4 bases from J; junction bases left unmatched: 15. The CDR3 is 17 residues long. Looked up from germline, CDR1 is SGHTA and CDR2 is FQGNSA. The CDR3 DNA reads as TGTGCCAGCAGCCCCCGCACGACCAGGGGGCAGGCCACTGAAGCTTTCTTT. This codes for CASSPRTTRGQATEAFF.

The chain uses TRBV7-6 and TRBJ2-2; 14 nucleotides match TRBD2. The CDR3 has 17 residues. The V segment lost 6 bases and the J segment 7 bases; nucleotides outside the gene matches: 10. The germline CDR1 and CDR2 sequences are SGHVS and FNYEAQ. CDR3 nucleotide sequence: TGTGCCAGCAGGCACGGGACTAGCGGGAGTTTCGACGGGGAGCTGTTTTTT. The encoded protein is CASRHGTSGSFDGELFF.

This rearrangement joins TRBV6-6 to TRBJ1-2; 7 bases map to TRBD1. The length of the CDR3 is 14 residues. V shed 5 bases and J 6 bases; nucleotides not matched to a gene: 9. CDR1 and CDR2 from the germline V gene are MNHNY and SVGAGI (reference sequence). The CDR3 loop is CASSLRGPGDGYTF. The CDR3 nucleotides read TGTGCCAGCAGTCTGAGGGGGCCAGGGGATGGCTACACCTTC.

The chain links TRBV28 to TRBJ2-7; TRBD1 matches 7 bases. The CDR3 has 16 amino acids. Germline values: CDR1 MDHEN, CDR2 SYDVKM. The V and J ends lost 5 bases and 0 bases, in that order; junction bases with no gene match: 10. CDR3 in amino acids: CASSPSGQISSYEQYF. For the CDR3, the DNA is TGTGCCAGCAGTCCCTCGGGACAGATCAGCTCCTACGAGCAGTACTTC.

This clone was picked up one time. The rearrangement links TRBV5-1 to TRBJ2-7; D gene unclear. The CDR3 runs to 12 residues. V lost 0 bases to trimming and J lost 4 bases, with 5 bases between them. Germline values: CDR1 SGHRS, CDR2 YFSETQ. The chain's CDR3 is CASSLVGYEQYF. The CDR3 nucleotides read TGCGCCAGCAGCTTGGTAGGGTACGAGCAGTACTTC.

The chain recombines TRBV28 with TRBJ2-7, with TRBD1 matching over 9 bases. Unmatched junction bases numbered 12, after V lost 2 bases and J lost 7 bases. This CDR3 is built from 16 residues. CDR1 and CDR2 (germline): MDHEN, SYDVKM. DNA of the CDR3: TGTGCCAGCAGTTTACCCGGCGGACAGGGGAGGGAGGAGCAGTACTTC. Amino acid sequence: CASSLPGGQGREEQYF.

The CDR3 region is CASSLLAGPSNEQFF. The CDR3 DNA reads as TGCGCCAGCAGCTTGTTAGCGGGGCCAAGCAATGAGCAGTTCTTC. The chain joins TRBV5-1 to TRBJ2-1; TRBD2 agrees at 8 bases. Looked up from germline, CDR1 is SGHRS and CDR2 is YFSETQ. The junction had 6 bases not matched to a gene; V was cut back by 1 base and J by 6 bases. This CDR3 is built from 15 residues.

The rearrangement joins TRBV7-9 to TRBJ1-1, with D unclear. Per germline, CDR1 SEHNR and CDR2 FQNEAQ (reference sequence). The V gene lost 1 base and the J gene lost 1 base, with 4 bases spanning the gap. The CDR3 spans 13 residues. CDR3 sequence reads: CASSLGRNTEAFF. In DNA form, the CDR3 reads TGTGCCAGCAGCTTAGGCCGGAACACTGAAGCTTTCTTT.

The rearrangement joins TRBV10-3 to TRBJ1-1, with D tentatively TRBD1 (5 bases). Germline V gives CDR1 ENHRY, CDR2 SYGVKD. This CDR3 contains 14 residues. Trimming stripped 5 bases from V and 4 bases from J, with 14 bases between. This CDR3 is CAISLGGGSTEAFF. CDR3 in DNA: TGTGCCATCAGTCTAGGTGGGGGAAGCACTGAAGCTTTCTTT.

V and J are TRBV30 and TRBJ2-7, with D possibly TRBD1 on 6 matching bases. The CDR3 extends over 14 amino acids. The V end was cut by 2 bases, the J end by 0 bases, with 11 bases between. Germline loops: CDR1 GTSNPN, CDR2 SVGIG (reference sequence). The CDR3: CAWSPGQRSYEQYF. The DNA of the CDR3 is TGTGCCTGGAGTCCCGGACAGCGCTCCTACGAGCAGTACTTC. Full variable domain (outside the CDR3, taken from reference TRBV30 and TRBJ2-7): SQTIHQWPATLVQPVGSPLSLECTVEGTSNPNLYWYRQAAGRGLQLLFYSVGIGQISSEVPQNLSASRPQDRQFILSSKKLLLSDSGFYLCAWSPGQRSYEQYFGPGTRLTVT.

The rearrangement uses TRBV6-1 and TRBJ2-7; TRBD2 aligns across 8 bases. The CDR3 loop spans 14 amino acids. V gave up 1 base and J gave up 8 bases; unmatched junction bases: 7. The germline CDR1 and CDR2 sequences are MNHNS and SASEGT. The CDR3 coding sequence is TGTGCCAGCAGTGAAGAACTAGCGGCATCCCAGCAGTACTTC. It translates to CASSEELAASQQYF.

J is TRBJ1-2 and V is TRBV11-1, with D unresolved. CDR3 length: 13 residues. Germline assignment: CDR1 SGHAT and CDR2 FQDESV (reference sequence). Trimming took off 5 bases at V and 4 bases at J, with 11 bases between the two ends. CDR3 in DNA: TGTGCCAGCAGCCCCGACGATGCCTATGGCTACACCTTC. The encoded protein is CASSPDDAYGYTF.

The chain has TRBV2 and TRBJ2-3; the match to TRBD2 covers 9 bases. With V trimmed by 7 bases and J by 5 bases, 1 base remained unmatched. The CDR3 has 12 amino acids. Germline V gene sequence: CDR1 SNHLY, CDR2 FYNNEI. The CDR3 loop reads CASILAGDTQYF. The CDR3 DNA follows: TGTGCCAGCATACTAGCGGGAGATACGCAGTATTTT.

This clone was detected only once. This sequence joins TRBV6-5 and TRBJ1-2; D is ambiguous. Germline CDR1 reads MNHEY; CDR2 reads SVGAGI. CDR3 length: 14 residues. V was trimmed by 3 bases and J by 9 bases, leaving 17 bases between them. This CDR3 reads CASSYSGEPGSYTF. CDR3 coding DNA: TGTGCCAGCAGTTATTCCGGGGAGCCCGGGAGCTACACCTTC.

The V gene is TRBV2, the J gene TRBJ2-1; no clear D gene. Per germline, CDR1 SNHLY and CDR2 FYNNEI. CDR3 length: 14 residues. Between the trimmed V and J ends, which lost 7 bases and 7 bases, there was a span of 17 bases. The CDR3, as DNA: TGTGCCAGCAATGTCATGCGATACCCTAATGAGCAGTTCTTC. Translating gives CASNVMRYPNEQFF.

The chain recombines TRBV7-2 with TRBJ2-1; TRBD2 matches 9 bases. CDR1 and CDR2 (germline): SGHTA, FQGNSA. The CDR3 length is 15 residues. J was trimmed by 4 bases and V by 4 bases; bases with no gene match: 5. CDR3 sequence reads: CASSSSLAGYNEQFF. The CDR3 bases are TGTGCCAGCAGCTCCTCTCTAGCGGGATACAATGAGCAGTTCTTC.

In nucleotides, the CDR3 is TGTGCCAGCGGACGTTTCAGGACAGCGAACACTGAAGCTTTCTTT. Its translation: CASGRFRTANTEAFF. V and J are TRBV27 and TRBJ1-1; D possibly corresponds to TRBD1 (6 bases). V shed 8 bases and J shed 1 base, with 17 bases lying between them. This CDR3 is built from 15 residues. In germline, CDR1 is MNHEY, CDR2 SMNVEV (reference sequence).